This T cell receptor beta chain was observed in a study of response to subunit inactivated influenza vaccine. General study findings and limits: New T cells are recruited in small numbers by each seasonal influenza vaccination, according to the authors' suggestion.

The V segment lost 5 bases and the J segment 0 bases; nucleotides outside the gene matches: 7. The germline V gene encodes CDR1 SGHTA and CDR2 FQGNSA. There are 15 residues in the CDR3. Concerning this clonotype itself: The antigen remains unidentified.

TCRdb independently ran MiXCR on the RT-PCR reads; one entry per CDR3 protein. The sample has around 760,000 distinct CDR3 sequences, 14% seen once. This specimen was PBMCs from blood, taken around 15 days before vaccination. The source is a middle-aged man who received an inactivated influenza vaccine. J is TRBJ2-7 and V is TRBV7-2; 7 bases map to TRBD2. This CDR3 reads CASSKPGTISYEQYF. CDR3 sequence (DNA): TGTGCCAGCAGCAAACCCGGGACTATCTCCTACGAGCAGTACTTC.